These T cell receptor beta chains were read from a single sample in a study of neoadjuvant anti-PD-1 for oral cavity cancer. Some clones are missing from TCRdb's copy, which holds only in-frame ones; the method was immunoSEQ multiplex PCR. The table includes nearly 15,000 clones, approximately 40% detected once. This sample comprised tumor tissue, obtained after nivolumab (anti-PD-1) treatment. The origin of the receptors is a person between 35 and 79 years old with oral cavity squamous cell carcinoma. CDR3s include the opening cysteine and the closing phenylalanine or tryptophan. A D gene is named only where the DNA matches it firmly. Not every row has a clone size; where given, it reads once, few, many or a size class.

. TRBJ1-5 . TRBV6-1 TGTGCCAGTGAGTTAGAGAGGCAGGGAGGACAGCCCCAGCATTTT CASELERQGGQPQHF
few TRBJ2-7 TRBD1 TRBV29-1 TGCAGCGCCAGACATCAGGGGGCCGTCGAGCAGTACTTC CSARHQGAVEQYF
. TRBJ2-7 . TRBV27 TGTGCCAGCAGTTTGTGGGCCCGGGGCTCCTACGAGCAGTACTTC CASSLWARGSYEQYF
few TRBJ2-7 . TRBV14 TGTGCCAGCAGCCAAGGAAAGGACTACGAGCAGTACTTC CASSQGKDYEQYF
. TRBJ2-5 . TRBV18 TGTGCCAGCTCACAGAAGAACAGCCTAAAGGCAGAGACCCAGTACTTC CASSQKNSLKAETQYF
medium-sized TRBJ1-1 TRBD1 TRBV7-2 TGTGCCAGCAGCTCCTGGGACAGGGAGAACACTGAAGCTTTCTTT CASSSWDRENTEAFF
. TRBJ1-2 . TRBV9 TGTGCCAGCAGCGTAGGACAGTATGGCTACACCTTC CASSVGQYGYTF
. TRBJ2-5 TRBD2 TRBV5-5 TGTGCCAGCAGCCGCCGGCCTAGCGGGGGAACCGGGGAGACCCAGTACTTC CASSRRPSGGTGETQYF
. TRBJ2-7 TRBD2 TRBV5-6 TGTGCCAGCAGCTTGGCCCCGGGAAGCGGGGGCGCAGAGCAGTACTTC CASSLAPGSGGAEQYF
many TRBJ1-6 . TRBV27 TGTGCCAGCAGTTTAAGGGAGGCTTCACCCCTCCACTTT CASSLREASPLHF
few TRBJ1-1 . TRBV6-6 TGTGCCAGCCTGGGCACAGGGAACACTGAAGCTTTCTTT CASLGTGNTEAFF
. TRBJ1-2 . TRBV4-3 TGCGCCAGCAGCAAGGCGGCGGGGGGCGCCGGCTATGGCTACACCTTC CASSKAAGGAGYGYTF
. TRBJ1-1 . TRBV5-6 TGTGCCAGCACCAAACGAGTGGTACCTGAAGCTTTCTTT CASTKRVVPEAFF
. TRBJ2-1 . TRBV5-1 TGCGCCAGCAGCCAGAGGTGGAATGAGCAGTTCTTC CASSQRWNEQFF
medium-sized TRBJ1-1 TRBD1 TRBV5-1 TGCGCCAGCAGCTTGGACAGGGGGCGCGGGACTGAAGCTTTCTTT CASSLDRGRGTEAFF
once TRBJ2-3 . TRBV5-4 TGTGCCAGCAGCCCTTCCGGGATCAACACAGATACGCAGTATTTT CASSPSGINTDTQYF
. TRBJ1-5 . TRBV30 TGTGCCTGGAGTGGAGGACACAGCAATCAGCCCCAGCATTTT CAWSGGHSNQPQHF
. TRBJ1-1 . TRBV6-5 TGTGCCAGCATTAACAGGGCCTCGAACACTGAAGCTTTCTTT CASINRASNTEAFF
few TRBJ1-1 . TRBV6-6 TGTGCCAGCAGTCCAGGGTACACCAACACTGAAGCTTTCTTT CASSPGYTNTEAFF
. TRBJ2-2 . TRBV14 TGTGCCAGCAGCCAACACCTGAACACCGGGGAGCTGTTTTTT CASSQHLNTGELFF
few TRBJ1-1 . TRBV13 TGTGCCAGCAGCTTAGCCGGGCGCACTGAAGCTTTCTTT CASSLAGRTEAFF
. TRBJ2-3 TRBD1 TRBV18 TGTGCCAGCTCACCCTTGACAGGGAACACAGATACGCAGTATTTT CASSPLTGNTDTQYF
many TRBJ2-6 . TRBV2 TGTGCCAGCAGTGAAATCCGAAGTTTGGCCAACGTCCTGACTTTC CASSEIRSLANVLTF
few TRBJ1-1 . TRBV6-5 TGTGCCAGCAGTTACCCGGGAGGGAACACTGAAGCTTTCTTT CASSYPGGNTEAFF